Listed below are T cell receptor beta chains from one sample, sequenced in a study of shared clonotypes between healthy human individuals. The table came from immunoSEQ multiplex PCR; TCRdb's copy has only in-frame clones and leaves some out. The table records about 120,000 clones, 55% to 70% of them present only once. The material sequenced was memory CD8+ T cells sorted from blood. All receptors derive from a woman in her twenties or thirties in good health. Each CDR3 is given with its conserved first and last residue. The D gene is left open where the match is weak. The size of a clone is reported for some rows only, either as once, few or many, or as a class for expanded clones.

13	NA	TRBV14	TRBJ1-2	NA	TGTGCCAGCAGCCAAGCAGGGATCTATGGCTACACCTTC	CASSQAGIYGYTF
14	NA	TRBV25-1	TRBJ2-7	TRBD2	TGTGCCAGCAGCCAGACTAGCGGGAGCTACGAGCAGTACTTC	CASSQTSGSYEQYF
15	few	TRBV7-6	TRBJ2-2	NA	TGTGCCAGCAGCTTACTTAGCGGGAACACCGGGGAGCTGTTTTTT	CASSLLSGNTGELFF
16	NA	TRBV7-2	TRBJ1-5	NA	TGTGCCAGCAGCTTAGGGGGGGACCCCAGGGTTCAGCCCCAGCATTTT	CASSLGGDPRVQPQHF
13	NA	TRBV7-9	TRBJ2-1	NA	TGTGCCAGCAGCACCCGACTTTCCTGGGAGCAGTTCTTC	CASSTRLSWEQFF
17	NA	TRBV2	TRBJ2-3	TRBD2	TGTGCCAGCAGTGTCCAGCCCGGGACTAGCAGTTCAGATACGCAGTATTTT	CASSVQPGTSSSDTQYF
13	NA	TRBV28	TRBJ2-1	NA	TGTGCCAGCAGCATGACCGGAAGGATTGAGCAGTTCTTC	CASSMTGRIEQFF
13	many	TRBV7-3	TRBJ2-7	NA	TGTGCCAGCAGCCGTCGACTGAGTGCGGAGCAGTACTTC	CASSRRLSAEQYF
15	NA	TRBV6-1	TRBJ1-2	TRBD1	TGTGCCAGCAGTGAAGGGGTGGGACAGCATTATGGCTACACCTTC	CASSEGVGQHYGYTF
15	NA	TRBV19	TRBJ1-5	NA	TGTGCCAGTAGTATGGCAGTCAATAGCAATCAGCCCCAGCATTTT	CASSMAVNSNQPQHF
15	NA	TRBV9	TRBJ1-3	NA	TGTGCCAGCAGCGTAACTGACCGCTCTGGAAACACCATATATTTT	CASSVTDRSGNTIYF
17	NA	TRBV10-3	TRBJ2-5	TRBD1	TGTGCCATCAGCCGGGACCGGACAGGTGCGAATGAAGAGACCCAGTACTTC	CAISRDRTGANEETQYF
16	NA	TRBV6-6	TRBJ2-2	NA	TGTGCCAGCAGTTATACCGGGCTTTCGGACCCCGGGGAGCTGTTTTTT	CASSYTGLSDPGELFF
12	NA	TRBV18	TRBJ2-3	NA	TGTGCCAGCTCACTACACCCAGATACGCAGTATTTT	CASSLHPDTQYF
16	NA	TRBV29-1	TRBJ2-1	NA	TGCAGCGTTGAAGAGATCCCGCAGGGGACCCGGGGTGAGCAGTTCTTC	CSVEEIPQGTRGEQFF
15	NA	TRBV5-1	TRBJ2-4	TRBD2	TGCGCCAGCAGCTTGGGTAGCGGGAGTGGGAACATTCAGTACTTC	CASSLGSGSGNIQYF
14	NA	TRBV19	TRBJ2-5	NA	TGTGCCAGTAGACCTCACGGGGCGGGAGAGACCCAGTACTTC	CASRPHGAGETQYF
15	NA	TRBV30	TRBJ1-5	TRBD1	TGTGCCTGGAGCGAAGAACAGGGGCTTAATCAGCCCCAGCATTTT	CAWSEEQGLNQPQHF
15	NA	TRBV5-1	TRBJ2-7	TRBD1	TGCGCCAGCAGCTACGGGACAGGGGGCGTTTACGAGCAGTACTTC	CASSYGTGGVYEQYF
14	NA	TRBV5-5	TRBJ2-7	NA	TGTGCCAGCAGCTTGTTGGACAACTCCTACGAGCAGTACTTC	CASSLLDNSYEQYF
14	NA	TRBV6-6	TRBJ1-5	NA	TGTGCCAGCAGTTACACGGACTCTTTACAGCCCCAGCATTTT	CASSYTDSLQPQHF
17	NA	TRBV27	TRBJ2-1	TRBD2	TGTGCCAGCATTCCTCCGGGGGGGTCATTGTCCTACAATGAGCAGTTCTTC	CASIPPGGSLSYNEQFF
13	NA	TRBV9	TRBJ2-7	NA	TGTGCCAGCAGCGTAGCTACTGCTAGTGAGCAGTACTTC	CASSVATASEQYF
13	NA	TRBV2	TRBJ2-3	NA	TGTGCCAGCAGTACAGCCCGCACAGATACGCAGTATTTT	CASSTARTDTQYF